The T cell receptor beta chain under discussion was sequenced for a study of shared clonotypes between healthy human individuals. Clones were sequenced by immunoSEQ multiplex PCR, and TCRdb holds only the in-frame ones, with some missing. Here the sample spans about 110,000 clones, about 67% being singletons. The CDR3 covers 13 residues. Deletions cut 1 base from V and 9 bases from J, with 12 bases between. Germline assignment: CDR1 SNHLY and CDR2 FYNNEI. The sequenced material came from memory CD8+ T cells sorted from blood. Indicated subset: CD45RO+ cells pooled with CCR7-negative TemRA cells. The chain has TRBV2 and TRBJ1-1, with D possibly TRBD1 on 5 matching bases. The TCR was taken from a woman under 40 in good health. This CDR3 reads CASSEGQGGKAFF. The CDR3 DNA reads TGTGCCAGCAGTGAAGGGCAGGGAGGGAAAGCTTTCTTT.